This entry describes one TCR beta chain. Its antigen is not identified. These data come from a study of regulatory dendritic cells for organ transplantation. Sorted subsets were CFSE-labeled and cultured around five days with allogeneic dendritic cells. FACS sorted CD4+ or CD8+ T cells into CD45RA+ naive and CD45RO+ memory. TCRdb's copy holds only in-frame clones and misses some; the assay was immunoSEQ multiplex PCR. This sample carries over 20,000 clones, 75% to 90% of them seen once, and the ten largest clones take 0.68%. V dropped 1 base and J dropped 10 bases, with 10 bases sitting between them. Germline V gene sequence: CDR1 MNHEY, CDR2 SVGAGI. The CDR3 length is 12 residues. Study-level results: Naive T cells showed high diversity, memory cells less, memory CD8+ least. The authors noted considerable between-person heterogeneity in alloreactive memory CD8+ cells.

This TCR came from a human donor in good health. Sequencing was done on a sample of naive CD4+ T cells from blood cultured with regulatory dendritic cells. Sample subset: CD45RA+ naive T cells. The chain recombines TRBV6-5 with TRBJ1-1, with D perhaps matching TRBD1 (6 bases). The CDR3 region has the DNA TGTGCCAGCAGTTACTTGGGGGGCCTAGCTTTCTTT. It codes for CASSYLGGLAFF.